Each of the 16 T cell receptor beta chains below was sequenced from the same sample in a study of T-cell memory formation after mild COVID-19 (dated by TCRdb to the early 2020s). The receptor library was made with 5' RACE. Sequencer: Illumina NovaSeq 6000. The public reads were reprocessed in TCRdb via fastp at Q25 and MiXCR, keeping in-frame beta chains. Rows with a matching CDR3 protein are joined into one entry that keeps the most common DNA and genes. Within this sample are tens of thousands of distinct CDR3 sequences, with over 11% of them counted one time only. Together, the top ten hold about 31% of the sample. The specimen was PBMCs or a T cell subset sorted from them (not recorded which). These receptors all stem from an adult woman who had mild COVID-19 (a few samples of this study predate the infection). The sample titles of this study are shuffled in the database, so cell type and time point are left out; the donor was told from shared clones.

This clonotype came up a few times. This chain uses TRBV4-3 with TRBJ2-7; 8 nucleotides agree with TRBD1. The CDR3 sequence is 15 residues long. The germline gives CDR1 LGHNA, CDR2 YSLEER. J gave up 4 bases and V 1 base, and 6 bases lay outside the gene matches. In DNA, the CDR3 is TGCGCCAGCAGCCAAGGGGTGACAGGGGTTTACGAGCAGTACTTC. Translated, it gives CASSQGVTGVYEQYF.

This clonotype was seen a few times. The chain joins TRBV7-9 to TRBJ1-2; 7 positions match TRBD1. The V segment lost 2 bases and the J segment 4 bases; nucleotides outside the gene matches: 4. The CDR3 extends over 14 amino acids. The germline CDR1 and CDR2 sequences are SEHNR and FQNEAQ (reference sequence). The CDR3 DNA is TGTGCCAGCAGCTTACGGGACAGCTCCTATGGCTACACCTTC. This encodes CASSLRDSSYGYTF.

This clonotype was detected a few times. V usage is TRBV5-1 and J usage is TRBJ2-7, with TRBD2 identical over 11 bases. Germline trimming cut 4 bases from V and 10 bases from J; bases unmatched to any gene: 10. CDR1 is SGHRS and CDR2 is YFSETQ in the germline V gene. This CDR3 comprises 14 residues. The CDR3 is CASSPAGTSGLQYF. DNA of the CDR3: TGCGCCAGCAGCCCGGCTGGGACTAGCGGCCTCCAGTACTTC.

Only a few counts were recorded for this clonotype. This chain joins TRBV7-6 and TRBJ1-1, with TRBD1 matching 10 bases. Germline CDR1 is SGHVS and CDR2 is FNYEAQ. V lost 0 bases, J lost 0 bases, and 4 bases stayed unmatched. The CDR3 is made up of 17 amino acids. Written as DNA, the CDR3 is TGTGCCAGCAGCTTAGCCAGGACAGGGGGAATGAACACTGAAGCTTTCTTT. This sequence encodes CASSLARTGGMNTEAFF.

V and J are TRBV10-3 and TRBJ1-1; D is unclear. Germline assignment: CDR1 ENHRY and CDR2 SYGVKD. The CDR3 runs to 13 residues. V shed 3 bases and J shed 5 bases, with 10 bases lying between them. The chain's CDR3 is CAISEGIGTEAFF. The CDR3 bases are TGTGCCATCAGTGAAGGGATCGGGACTGAAGCTTTCTTT.

This clonotype was seen a few times. V gene TRBV10-3 combines with J gene TRBJ2-1; the D is unclear. The CDR3 is 11 amino acids. CDR1 and CDR2 from the germline V gene are ENHRY and SYGVKD. The V end lost 6 bases, the J end lost 8 bases, and 8 bases lay between the germline ends. CDR3 residues: CAIRARDEQFF. As DNA, the CDR3 is TGTGCCATCAGGGCTAGAGATGAGCAGTTCTTC.

The chain links TRBV9 to TRBJ2-3; 10 nucleotides match TRBD2. Germline loops: CDR1 SGDLS, CDR2 YYNGEE. This CDR3 spans 17 amino acids. With V trimmed by 0 bases and J by 4 bases, 8 bases remained unmatched. CDR3 protein: CASSVAPASGSSDTQYF. Here the CDR3 DNA reads TGTGCCAGCAGCGTAGCTCCCGCTAGCGGGAGCTCAGATACGCAGTATTTT. Supplemented by reference TRBV9 and TRBJ2-3, the full variable domain reads DSGVTQTPKHLITATGQRVTLRCSPRSGDLSVYWYQQSLDQGLQFLIQYYNGEERAKGNILERFSAQQFPDLHSELNLSSLELGDSALYFCASSVAPASGSSDTQYFGPGTRLTVL.

This clonotype turned up a few times. The rearrangement joins TRBV20-1 to TRBJ2-7; 9 bases fit TRBD2. The CDR3 consists of 15 residues. Trimming took 1 base from V and 4 from J; bases not matched to a gene: 8. The germline V gene encodes CDR1 DFQATT and CDR2 SNEGSKA (reference sequence). CDR3 sequence (DNA): TGCAGTGCTAGAGCCCCGGGACTAGCCGATTACGAGCAGTACTTC. As protein: CSARAPGLADYEQYF.

The rearrangement links TRBV5-1 to TRBJ2-7; 8 bases line up with TRBD1. CDR1 is SGHRS and CDR2 is YFSETQ in the germline V gene. This CDR3 contains 13 residues. Germline trimming cut 4 bases from V and 5 bases from J; bases unmatched to any gene: 5. CDR3 sequence reads: CASSPGQGNEQYF. The CDR3 DNA is TGCGCCAGCAGCCCTGGACAGGGAAACGAGCAGTACTTC.

In its sample, this clonotype was seen a few times. CDR3: CASSNTGLIHEQYF. The DNA of the CDR3 is TGTGCCAGTAGTAACACGGGGCTGATCCACGAGCAGTACTTC. The V gene is TRBV19, the J gene TRBJ2-7, with D tentatively TRBD1 or TRBD2 (5 bases each). Germline V gene data show CDR1 as LNHDA and CDR2 as SQIVND (reference sequence). The CDR3 has 14 residues. The V and J ends lost 4 bases and 5 bases respectively, with 15 bases between them.

This clonotype was seen a handful of times. CDR3 residues: CASSASGGPGGELFF. CDR3 DNA sequence: TGTGCCAGCAGTGCGAGCGGGGGACCCGGGGGGGAGCTGTTTTTT. V is TRBV25-1 and J is TRBJ2-2; 8 nucleotides agree with TRBD2. The germline V gene encodes CDR1 MGHDK and CDR2 SYGVNS. The CDR3 spans 15 residues. J lost 8 bases, V lost 4 bases, and 9 bases had no gene match.

This clonotype was found many times. The J gene is TRBJ2-3, the V gene TRBV7-6, with unresolved D. The CDR3 is made up of 14 amino acids. V was trimmed by 2 bases and J by 0 bases, leaving 6 bases between them. From germline, CDR1 is SGHVS and CDR2 FNYEAQ. Here the CDR3 DNA reads TGTGCCAGCAGCTTATTGGGCAGCACAGATACGCAGTATTTT. Protein sequence: CASSLLGSTDTQYF.

The J gene is TRBJ1-4, the V gene TRBV15; D unclear. This CDR3 comprises 15 residues. V was shortened by 3 bases and J by 6 bases, with 14 bases between the two germline ends. CDR1 is LNHNV, CDR2 YYDKDF, per germline (reference sequence). This chain's CDR3 is CATSRGGPLDEKLFF. In DNA form, the CDR3 reads TGTGCCACCAGCAGGGGTGGACCTTTGGATGAAAAACTGTTTTTT. The full variable domain, in which reference TRBV15 and TRBJ1-4 provide the parts outside the CDR3, is DAMVIQNPRYQVTQFGKPVTLSCSQTLNHNVMYWYQQKSSQAPKLLFHYYDKDFNNEADTPDNFQSRRPNTSFCFLDIRSPGLGDTAMYLCATSRGGPLDEKLFFGSGTQLSVL.

In nucleotides, the CDR3 is TGTGCCAGCAGCGGGGCTCAGACCAACCAAGAGACCCAGTACTTC. It translates to CASSGAQTNQETQYF. This chain connects TRBV7-8 to TRBJ2-5; D is possibly TRBD1 (5 bases). The CDR3 has 15 amino acids. V lost 5 bases and J 0 bases, leaving 13 bases between the germline ends. The germline V gene has CDR1 SGHVS and CDR2 FQNEAQ. Variable domain in full (rest from reference TRBV7-8 and TRBJ2-5): GAGVSQSPRYKVAKRGQDVALRCDPISGHVSLFWYQQALGQGPEFLTYFQNEAQLDKSGLPSDRFFAERPEGSVSTLKIQRTQQEDSAVYLCASSGAQTNQETQYFGPGTRLLVL.

In this sample, this clonotype turned up a few times. This chain links TRBV11-2 with TRBJ2-1, with TRBD2 as a possible D gene (7 bases). The CDR3 spans 12 residues. The germline V gene has CDR1 SGHAT and CDR2 FQNNGV. V was pared by 3 bases and J by 9 bases, with 9 bases between. CDR3 amino acids: CASSFGGLEQFF. Here the CDR3 DNA reads TGTGCCAGCAGCTTCGGGGGGCTTGAGCAGTTCTTC. The entire variable domain, with the rest obtained from reference TRBV11-2 and TRBJ2-1, is as follows: EAGVAQSPRYKIIEKRQSVAFWCNPISGHATLYWYQQILGQGPKLLIQFQNNGVVDDSQLPKDRFSAERLKGVDSTLKIQPAKLEDSAVYLCASSFGGLEQFFGPGTRLTVL.

This clonotype occurred a few times. The gene calls are TRBV20-1 and TRBJ2-3; TRBD2 matches 7 bases. Unmatched junction bases numbered 9, after V lost 4 bases and J lost 2 bases. The germline CDR1 and CDR2 sequences are DFQATT and SNEGSKA (reference sequence). The CDR3 runs to 15 residues. CDR3 protein: CSAKLERDYTDTQYF. The DNA of the CDR3 is TGCAGTGCTAAGCTGGAGCGGGACTACACAGATACGCAGTATTTT.